This T cell receptor (beta chain) is from a study of CD8+ T cells in alopecia areata. Study outcomes and limitations: Within the top 100, expanded CD8+ clones significantly decreased with tofacitinib, as did scalp clonality.

With regard to this clone: Its antigen remains unidentified.

The sample's treatment: oral pan-JAK inhibitor, 5-10 mg twice daily. Losses at the gene ends were 4 bases for V and 5 bases for J; bases not matched to a gene: 10. Per germline, CDR1 PRHDT and CDR2 FYEKMQ (reference sequence). The CDR3 consists of 18 residues. RNA, once extracted, was reverse transcribed into cDNA for use as the sequencing template. Here immunoSEQ multiplex PCR was the method, and the copy in TCRdb shows in-frame clones only, minus some. Of under 95,000 clones listed, about 71% are singletons. The chain is built from TRBV13 and TRBJ2-1; TRBD2 matches at 14 bases. The sequenced sample was CD8+ T cells sorted from blood, obtained at approximately week 45, from a patient treated with tofacitinib. The clonotype originates from a human donor with alopecia areata. The CDR3 region is CASSSRTSGGPLNNEQFF. In nucleotides, the CDR3 is TGTGCCAGCAGCTCCCGGACTAGCGGGGGGCCCCTCAACAATGAGCAGTTCTTC.